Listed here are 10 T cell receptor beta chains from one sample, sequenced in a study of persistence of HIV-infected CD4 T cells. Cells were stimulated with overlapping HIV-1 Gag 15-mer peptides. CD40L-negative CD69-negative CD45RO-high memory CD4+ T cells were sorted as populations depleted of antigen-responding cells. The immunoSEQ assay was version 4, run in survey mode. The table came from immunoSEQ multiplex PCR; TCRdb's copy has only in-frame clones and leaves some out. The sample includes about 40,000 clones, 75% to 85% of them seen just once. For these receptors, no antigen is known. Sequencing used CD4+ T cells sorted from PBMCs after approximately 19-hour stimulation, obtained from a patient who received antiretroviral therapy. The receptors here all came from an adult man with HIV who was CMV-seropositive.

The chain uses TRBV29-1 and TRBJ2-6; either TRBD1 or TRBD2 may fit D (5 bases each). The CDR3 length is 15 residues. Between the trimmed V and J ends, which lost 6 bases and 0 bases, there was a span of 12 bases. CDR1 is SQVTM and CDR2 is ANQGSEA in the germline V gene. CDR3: CSVGDGYSGANVLTF. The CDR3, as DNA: TGCAGCGTGGGGGACGGCTACTCTGGGGCCAACGTCCTGACTTTC.

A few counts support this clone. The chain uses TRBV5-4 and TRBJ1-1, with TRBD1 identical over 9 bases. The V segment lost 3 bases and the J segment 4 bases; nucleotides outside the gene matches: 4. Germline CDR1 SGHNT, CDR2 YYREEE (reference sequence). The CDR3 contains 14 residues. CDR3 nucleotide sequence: TGTGCCAGCAGCTGGGACAGGGCGGGCACTGAAGCTTTCTTT. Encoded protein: CASSWDRAGTEAFF.

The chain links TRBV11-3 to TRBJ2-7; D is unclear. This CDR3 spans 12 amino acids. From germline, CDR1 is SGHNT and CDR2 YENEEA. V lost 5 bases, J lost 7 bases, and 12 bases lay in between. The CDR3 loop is CASSLHFGEQYF. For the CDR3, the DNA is TGTGCCAGCAGCCTCCATTTCGGTGAGCAGTACTTC.

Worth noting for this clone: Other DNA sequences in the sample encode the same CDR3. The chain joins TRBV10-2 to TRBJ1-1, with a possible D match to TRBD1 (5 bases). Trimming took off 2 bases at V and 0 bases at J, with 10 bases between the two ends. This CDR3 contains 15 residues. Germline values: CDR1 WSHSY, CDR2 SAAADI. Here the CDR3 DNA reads TGCGCCAGCAGTGAGCCGGGACGGATGAACACTGAAGCTTTCTTT. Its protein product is CASSEPGRMNTEAFF.

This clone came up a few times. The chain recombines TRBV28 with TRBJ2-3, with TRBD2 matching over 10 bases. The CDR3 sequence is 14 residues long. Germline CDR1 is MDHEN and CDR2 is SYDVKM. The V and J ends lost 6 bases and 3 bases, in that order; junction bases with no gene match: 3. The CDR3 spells CASSLAGGTDTQYF. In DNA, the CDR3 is TGTGCCAGCAGCTTAGCGGGGGGAACAGATACGCAGTATTTT.

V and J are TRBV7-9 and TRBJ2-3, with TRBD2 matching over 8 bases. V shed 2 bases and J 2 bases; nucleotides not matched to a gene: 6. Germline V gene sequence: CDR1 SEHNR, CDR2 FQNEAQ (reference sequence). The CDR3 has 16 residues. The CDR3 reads CASSLSRGGTTDTQYF. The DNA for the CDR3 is TGTGCCAGCAGCTTATCTCGCGGGGGGACCACAGATACGCAGTATTTT.

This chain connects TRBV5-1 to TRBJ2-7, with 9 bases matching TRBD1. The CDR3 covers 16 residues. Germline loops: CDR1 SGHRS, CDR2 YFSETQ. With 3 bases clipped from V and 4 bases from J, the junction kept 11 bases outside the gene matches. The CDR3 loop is CASSSSSGTGKYEQYF. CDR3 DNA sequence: TGCGCCAGCAGCTCCTCAAGTGGGACAGGGAAATACGAGCAGTACTTC.

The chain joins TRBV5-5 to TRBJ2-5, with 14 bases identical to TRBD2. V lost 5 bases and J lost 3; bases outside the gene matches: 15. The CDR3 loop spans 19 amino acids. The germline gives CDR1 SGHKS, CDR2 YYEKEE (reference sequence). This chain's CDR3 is CASSLSTGLAGVAKETQYF. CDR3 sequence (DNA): TGTGCCAGCAGTTTAAGCACGGGACTAGCGGGAGTGGCCAAAGAGACCCAGTACTTC.

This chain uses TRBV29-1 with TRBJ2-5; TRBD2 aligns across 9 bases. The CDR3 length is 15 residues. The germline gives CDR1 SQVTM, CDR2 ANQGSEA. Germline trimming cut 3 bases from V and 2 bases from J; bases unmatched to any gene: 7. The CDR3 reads CSVERLAGVQETQYF. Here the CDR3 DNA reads TGCAGCGTTGAGCGGTTAGCGGGAGTTCAAGAGACCCAGTACTTC.

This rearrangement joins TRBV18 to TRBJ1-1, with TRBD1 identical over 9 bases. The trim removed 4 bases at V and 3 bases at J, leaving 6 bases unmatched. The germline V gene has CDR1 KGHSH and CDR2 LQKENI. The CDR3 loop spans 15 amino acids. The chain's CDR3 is CASSHRTGVDTEAFF. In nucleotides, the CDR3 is TGTGCCAGCTCACACCGGACAGGGGTCGACACTGAAGCTTTCTTT.